What follows are 25 T cell receptor beta chains derived from one specimen sequenced in a study of beta chain features in type 1 diabetes. Since all of the isolated RNA was reverse transcribed, expressed TCRB transcripts were what got sequenced. The repertoire was sequenced with immunoSEQ multiplex PCR; TCRdb's copy has only in-frame clones and lacks some. The table includes under 300,000 clones, 27% detected once. The material sequenced was central memory CD4+ T cells from blood. The receptors come from a man in his thirties or forties in good health.

This clone was seen once. This chain uses TRBV20-1 with TRBJ1-5; D ambiguous. Germline CDR1 and CDR2: DFQATT and SNEGSKA (reference sequence). V was shortened by 7 bases and J by 11 bases, with 15 bases between the two germline ends. The CDR3 runs 11 residues. CDR3 bases: TGCAGTGTGGAGGTGAGGGAGGCCCAGCATTTT. This gives the protein CSVEVREAQHF.

This clone was observed a handful of times. The genes are TRBV28 and TRBJ2-5, with unresolved D. This CDR3 comprises 12 residues. Germline values: CDR1 MDHEN, CDR2 SYDVKM. Trimming left V 7 bases short and J 5 bases short, with 11 bases between. CDR3 amino acids: CASMTQTETQYF. The CDR3 DNA follows: TGTGCCAGCATGACTCAAACGGAGACCCAGTACTTC.

This clone was found a few times. This chain uses TRBV5-1 with TRBJ2-3, with D perhaps matching TRBD2 (5 bases). The V gene's germline CDR1 is SGHRS and CDR2 YFSETQ. The CDR3 is made up of 15 amino acids. Trimming pared 7 bases from V and 0 bases from J, leaving 15 bases between. The CDR3 nucleotides are TGCGCCAGCGGGCTGGACTGGGAAAGCACAGATACGCAGTATTTT. It is translated as CASGLDWESTDTQYF. Drawing the rest from reference TRBV5-1 and TRBJ2-3, the complete variable domain is KAGVTQTPRYLIKTRGQQVTLSCSPISGHRSVSWYQQTPGQGLQFLFEYFSETQRNKGNFPGRFSGRQFSNSRSEMNVSTLELGDSALYLCASGLDWESTDTQYFGPGTRLTVL.

The V gene is TRBV7-9, the J gene TRBJ2-3; D tentatively reads TRBD1 or TRBD2 (6 bases each). V was trimmed by 4 bases and J by 2 bases, leaving 22 bases between them. The CDR3 is 18 amino acids. Germline CDR1 is SEHNR and CDR2 is FQNEAQ (reference sequence). The CDR3 nucleotides read TGTGCCAGCAGCTCATCACTCGGGGGCAGGGGATCCACAGATACGCAGTATTTT. Amino acid sequence: CASSSSLGGRGSTDTQYF. Full variable domain (remainder filled in from reference TRBV7-9 and TRBJ2-3): DTGVSQNPRHKITKRGQNVTFRCDPISEHNRLYWYRQTLGQGPEFLTYFQNEAQLEKSRLLSDRFSAERPKGSFSTLEIQRTEQGDSAMYLCASSSSLGGRGSTDTQYFGPGTRLTVL.

The chain recombines TRBV20-1 with TRBJ2-3, with D unresolved. Germline V gene data show CDR1 as DFQATT and CDR2 as SNEGSKA (reference sequence). Trimming took off 0 bases at V and 6 bases at J, with 4 bases between the two ends. This CDR3 has 11 residues. CDR3 nucleotides: TGCAGTGCTAGAGATATGGATACGCAGTATTTT. Encoded protein: CSARDMDTQYF.

In this sample, this clone turned up a few times. The gene calls are TRBV6-1 and TRBJ1-1; 10 positions agree with TRBD1. V was clipped by 5 bases and J by 1 base; unmatched bases: 4. Germline CDR1 is MNHNS and CDR2 is SASEGT. This CDR3 comprises 15 residues. The CDR3 sequence is CASSPRDRGNTEAFF. The CDR3 region has the DNA TGTGCCAGCAGTCCCCGGGACAGGGGGAACACTGAAGCTTTCTTT.

The chain links TRBV25-1 to TRBJ2-3, with D perhaps matching TRBD1 (5 bases). This CDR3 spans 12 amino acids. Germline CDR1 is MGHDK and CDR2 is SYGVNS. V gave up 6 bases and J gave up 4 bases, with 8 bases separating them. CDR3 sequence reads: CASSEQADTQYF. CDR3 sequence (DNA): TGTGCCAGCAGCGAACAGGCAGATACGCAGTATTTT. The whole variable domain, filled in from reference TRBV25-1 and TRBJ2-3, reads EADIYQTPRYLVIGTGKKITLECSQTMGHDKMYWYQQDPGMELHLIHYSYGVNSTEKGDLSSESTVSRIRTEHFPLTLESARPSHTSQYLCASSEQADTQYFGPGTRLTVL.

This clone was counted between two and nine times. The chain is built from TRBV18 and TRBJ2-1; 8 positions match TRBD1. CDR1 is KGHSH and CDR2 is LQKENI in the germline V gene. V shed 3 bases, J shed 2 bases, and the junction held 6 bases outside the gene matches. This CDR3 region has 16 residues. The CDR3 sequence is CASSPTRDRTYNEQFF. CDR3 nucleotides: TGTGCCAGCTCACCTACCCGGGACAGGACCTACAATGAGCAGTTCTTC.

The chain links TRBV11-2 to TRBJ2-1; D ambiguous. The CDR3 contains 20 residues. V was clipped by 0 bases and J by 0 bases, with 21 bases between them. The germline V gene has CDR1 SGHAT and CDR2 FQNNGV. The chain's CDR3 is CASSLDWATIGFSSYNEQFF. The CDR3 DNA reads TGTGCCAGCAGCTTAGATTGGGCAACTATAGGGTTTAGCTCCTACAATGAGCAGTTCTTC.

This clone was picked up a small number of times. The J gene is TRBJ1-5, the V gene TRBV27, with 10 positions matching TRBD1. The CDR3 consists of 15 residues. From germline, CDR1 is MNHEY and CDR2 SMNVEV (reference sequence). The ends lost 4 bases at V and 1 base at J; junction bases unmatched: 1. The CDR3 DNA is TGTGCCAGCAGTTCGGGACAGGGGAGCAATCAGCCCCAGCATTTT. Its translation: CASSSGQGSNQPQHF.

This clone was picked up many times. The V call is TRBV4-2, the J call TRBJ2-1; 10 nucleotides line up with TRBD2. This CDR3 has 16 residues. In germline, CDR1 is LGHNA, CDR2 YNFKEQ. The trim removed 4 bases at V and 5 bases at J, leaving 8 bases unmatched. CDR3 loop: CASSRHSGGADNEQFF. For the CDR3, the DNA is TGTGCCAGCAGCCGACACAGCGGGGGGGCTGACAATGAGCAGTTCTTC.

The chain couples TRBV7-9 to TRBJ2-3; no clear D. The CDR3 is 13 amino acids. CDR1 and CDR2 from the germline V gene are SEHNR and FQNEAQ (reference sequence). Trimming left V 5 bases short and J 9 bases short, with 15 bases between. The CDR3 loop is CASSKGDVGTQYF. CDR3 bases: TGTGCCAGCAGCAAGGGCGACGTAGGCACGCAGTATTTT.

The chain is built from TRBV5-4 and TRBJ1-1, with 7 bases that match TRBD1. V shed 5 bases and J 1 base; nucleotides not matched to a gene: 5. Germline lookup yields CDR1 SGHNT and CDR2 YYREEE (reference sequence). CDR3 size: 14 residues. The DNA of the CDR3 is TGTGCCAGCAGTCGGGACAGTCCGAACACTGAAGCTTTCTTT. This codes for CASSRDSPNTEAFF.

The J gene is TRBJ2-2, the V gene TRBV5-4; no clear D. V lost 3 bases, J lost 0 bases, and 6 bases lay in between. Germline V CDR1 and CDR2: SGHNT, YYREEE (reference sequence). The CDR3 contains 14 residues. The CDR3 spells CASSYSANTGELFF. The CDR3 coding sequence is TGTGCCAGCAGCTACAGCGCGAACACCGGGGAGCTGTTTTTT.

The chain is built from TRBV7-2 and TRBJ2-5, with D tentatively TRBD1 or TRBD2 (6 bases each). Germline loops: CDR1 SGHTA, CDR2 FQGNSA. V was pared by 4 bases and J by 5 bases, with 23 bases between. This CDR3 has 17 residues. CDR3 nucleotide sequence: TGTGCCAGCAGCTCCGCCTGGGGGGCCGTTGTCAGGGAGACCCAGTACTTC. It is translated as CASSSAWGAVVRETQYF.

This clone was counted between two and nine times. Different DNA sequences within this sample yield the same CDR3. The chain combines TRBV29-1 with TRBJ1-5; possibly TRBD1 for D (5 bases). The germline CDR1 and CDR2 sequences are SQVTM and ANQGSEA. Deletions cut 7 bases from V and 2 bases from J, with 12 bases between. The CDR3 spans 13 residues. CDR3 loop: CSAGGGGNQPQHF. The CDR3 nucleotides read TGCAGCGCGGGGGGAGGGGGCAATCAGCCCCAGCATTTT.

The chain employs TRBV30 and TRBJ2-7; D perhaps matches TRBD1 (5 bases). The V gene lost 4 bases and the J gene lost 1 base, with 14 bases spanning the gap. Looked up from germline, CDR1 is GTSNPN and CDR2 is SVGIG (reference sequence). The CDR3 loop spans 14 amino acids. CDR3 amino acids: CAWMDTEHSYEQYF. In nucleotides, the CDR3 is TGTGCCTGGATGGACACGGAACATTCCTACGAGCAGTACTTC.

The chain employs TRBV7-9 and TRBJ2-1; TRBD2 matches 10 bases. V shed 3 bases and J 4 bases; nucleotides not matched to a gene: 3. This CDR3 has 15 amino acids. Germline-derived CDR1 and CDR2 are SEHNR and FQNEAQ (reference sequence). The chain's CDR3 is CASSLTSGPYNEQFF. The CDR3 bases are TGTGCCAGCAGCTTGACTAGCGGGCCTTACAATGAGCAGTTCTTC.

This clone was observed a handful of times. For the CDR3, the DNA is TGTGCCTGGAGAGGCGCCCGGGGGGCTTTCTTT. This gives the protein CAWRGARGAFF. The chain joins TRBV30 to TRBJ1-1; tentatively, D is TRBD1 (5 bases). Looked up from germline, CDR1 is GTSNPN and CDR2 is SVGIG (reference sequence). This CDR3 is built from 11 residues. The germline V and J ends were trimmed by 3 bases and 11 bases, with 13 bases remaining between them.

The chain is built from TRBV14 and TRBJ2-7, with TRBD2 identical over 10 bases. Germline CDR1 reads SGHDN; CDR2 reads FVKESK. This CDR3 is built from 15 residues. V lost 4 bases to trimming and J lost 2 bases; unmatched junction nucleotides: 5. The CDR3 loop reads CASSLTSGWTYEQYF. The CDR3 nucleotides read TGTGCCAGCAGCCTGACTAGCGGGTGGACCTACGAGCAGTACTTC.

The chain is built from TRBV4-3 and TRBJ2-1, with D unclear. Germline-derived CDR1 and CDR2 are LGHNA and YSLEER. This CDR3 contains 16 residues. V was clipped by 3 bases and J by 8 bases, with 20 bases between them. In DNA, the CDR3 is TGCGCCAGCAGCCACGTAACAGTATCTTCTTTCGATGAGCAGTTCTTC. Encoded protein: CASSHVTVSSFDEQFF.

About this clone: Within the sample, other DNA sequences also encode this same CDR3. This chain joins TRBV5-1 and TRBJ2-5, with D perhaps matching TRBD2 (6 bases). V gave up 0 bases and J gave up 1 base, with 10 bases separating them. The CDR3 is 15 residues long. Germline lookup yields CDR1 SGHRS and CDR2 YFSETQ. This CDR3 reads CASSLGRGTQETQYF. As DNA, the CDR3 is TGCGCCAGCAGCTTGGGGAGGGGAACCCAAGAGACCCAGTACTTC.

This clone was recorded at least ten times. V and J are TRBV27 and TRBJ1-3, with 8 nucleotides matching TRBD1. V was pared by 8 bases and J by 4 bases, with 13 bases of the junction left unmatched. CDR1 is MNHEY, CDR2 SMNVEV, per germline (reference sequence). The CDR3 spans 16 residues. Here the CDR3 reads CASVPFYRGDGNTIYF. The CDR3, as DNA: TGTGCCAGCGTTCCTTTCTACAGGGGGGACGGAAACACCATATATTTT.

This clone was observed a few times. The chain combines TRBV19 with TRBJ1-1, with D tentatively TRBD1 (5 bases). Germline assignment: CDR1 LNHDA and CDR2 SQIVND (reference sequence). The CDR3 is 13 amino acids. V was trimmed by 3 bases and J by 4 bases, leaving 9 bases between them. The CDR3 DNA reads as TGTGCCAGTAGTATCGGGGGAAGCACTGAAGCTTTCTTT. Translated: CASSIGGSTEAFF.

V usage is TRBV7-6 and J usage is TRBJ1-5, with 9 bases matching TRBD1. V shed 5 bases and J 7 bases; nucleotides not matched to a gene: 9. This CDR3 is built from 15 residues. CDR1 is SGHVS and CDR2 is FNYEAQ in the germline V gene. CDR3 nucleotides: TGTGCCAGCAGCACCGGGACAGGGATCGGCCAGCCCCAGCATTTT. It translates to CASSTGTGIGQPQHF. The full variable domain, rest sourced from reference TRBV7-6 and TRBJ1-5, is GAGVSQSPRYKVTKRGQDVALRCDPISGHVSLYWYRQALGQGPEFLTYFNYEAQQDKSGLPNDRFSAERPEGSISTLTIQRTEQRDSAMYRCASSTGTGIGQPQHFGDGTRLSIL.